Listed below are T cell receptor beta chains from one sample, sequenced in a study of neurological immune-mediated disorders. MiXCR was run by TCRdb on the 5' RACE reads, yielding one entry per CDR3 protein. The repertoire consists of some 60,000 distinct CDR3 sequences, with around a tenth occurring once and the leading ten covering around 12%. Sequencing used PBMCs. The receptor source for this set is a man aged 25-45 years in good health. Both conserved end residues are part of each CDR3. Fields, in order: J gene, D gene, V gene, clone size, CDR3 DNA, CDR3 protein. The D gene is left open where the match is weak. Clone size, where shown, is once, few, many, or a class for clones that have expanded.

J gene: TRBJ2-7; D gene: NA; V gene: TRBV11-2; clone size: many; CDR3 DNA: TGTGCCAGCAGCTTCCCTCTAGGGCCCGAGCAGTACTTC; CDR3 protein: CASSFPLGPEQYF
J gene: TRBJ2-1; D gene: TRBD2; V gene: TRBV20-1; clone size: NA; CDR3 DNA: TGCAGTGCTACAGACTTGGCGTCAGCTGGCGGGAGGGCCGGGAATGAGCAGTTCTTC; CDR3 protein: CSATDLASAGGRAGNEQFF
J gene: TRBJ1-3; D gene: NA; V gene: TRBV9; clone size: many; CDR3 DNA: TGTGCCAGCAGCGCCATTGGGGACGGAGTCTACTCTGGAAACACCATATATTTT; CDR3 protein: CASSAIGDGVYSGNTIYF
J gene: TRBJ2-4; D gene: NA; V gene: TRBV7-3; clone size: many; CDR3 DNA: TGTGCCACCTGGGTGGAAGTTTCGAGAGGGAGGAACATTCAGTACTTC; CDR3 protein: CATWVEVSRGRNIQYF
J gene: TRBJ2-2; D gene: NA; V gene: TRBV11-2; clone size: many; CDR3 DNA: TGTGCCAGCAGCCTAACCAACCGGGGGCGCGGAACCGGGGAGCTGTTTTTT; CDR3 protein: CASSLTNRGRGTGELFF
J gene: TRBJ2-7; D gene: NA; V gene: TRBV20-1; clone size: many; CDR3 DNA: TGCAGTGCTAGCCCTACTCGGTTCGACGAGCAGTACTTC; CDR3 protein: CSASPTRFDEQYF
J gene: TRBJ2-3; D gene: TRBD1; V gene: TRBV29-1; clone size: many; CDR3 DNA: TGCAGCGCAGGCGGTGGACAGGGTTTAGATACGCAGTATTTT; CDR3 protein: CSAGGGQGLDTQYF
J gene: TRBJ2-7; D gene: TRBD2; V gene: TRBV6-1; clone size: many; CDR3 DNA: TGTGCCAGCAGTGAGACTAGCGCCTCCTACGAGCAGTACTTC; CDR3 protein: CASSETSASYEQYF
J gene: TRBJ2-1; D gene: NA; V gene: TRBV18; clone size: many; CDR3 DNA: TGTGCCAGCTCGCCTTCGATATCGGCCCCTTACAATGAGCAGTTCTTC; CDR3 protein: CASSPSISAPYNEQFF
J gene: TRBJ2-3; D gene: NA; V gene: TRBV4-1; clone size: many; CDR3 DNA: TGCGCCAGCAGACAAATTAGGGCGGCCTCTCGGGATACGCAGTATTTT; CDR3 protein: CASRQIRAASRDTQYF
J gene: TRBJ1-5; D gene: TRBD1; V gene: TRBV11-2; clone size: many; CDR3 DNA: TGTGCCAGCAGCCACCCTCCCGGGACAGGGGATTATAGCAATCAGCCCCAGCATTTT; CDR3 protein: CASSHPPGTGDYSNQPQHF
J gene: TRBJ1-1; D gene: NA; V gene: TRBV5-6; clone size: few; CDR3 DNA: TGTGCCAGCAGCTGGGGCCAGGGTGTAGGGAACACTGAAGCTTTCTTT; CDR3 protein: CASSWGQGVGNTEAFF
J gene: TRBJ1-1; D gene: TRBD1; V gene: TRBV27; clone size: many; CDR3 DNA: TGTGCCAGCAGTCCTTGGACAGGGGTCGCTGAAGCTTTCTTT; CDR3 protein: CASSPWTGVAEAFF
J gene: TRBJ1-2; D gene: NA; V gene: TRBV28; clone size: many; CDR3 DNA: TGTGCCAGCAGAGAGTCACAGGCGGATGGCTACACCTTC; CDR3 protein: CASRESQADGYTF
J gene: TRBJ2-2; D gene: NA; V gene: TRBV11-3; clone size: many; CDR3 DNA: TGTGCCAGCAGCTTAGAATCAGCGAGGGGGGACACCGGGGAGCTGTTTTTT; CDR3 protein: CASSLESARGDTGELFF
J gene: TRBJ2-2; D gene: TRBD2; V gene: TRBV9; clone size: many; CDR3 DNA: TGTGCCAGCAATCGACTAGCTGAAACCGGGGAGCTGTTTTTT; CDR3 protein: CASNRLAETGELFF
J gene: TRBJ2-7; D gene: TRBD1; V gene: TRBV29-1; clone size: many; CDR3 DNA: TGCAGCGTTCTTCGCGACAGGGAACACGAGCAGTACTTC; CDR3 protein: CSVLRDREHEQYF
J gene: TRBJ2-7; D gene: NA; V gene: TRBV6-2/TRBV6-3; clone size: many; CDR3 DNA: TGTGCCAGCAGGACTCGACGCCCTTATAACTCCTACGAGCAGTACTTC; CDR3 protein: CASRTRRPYNSYEQYF
J gene: TRBJ2-7; D gene: TRBD2; V gene: TRBV6-2/TRBV6-3; clone size: many; CDR3 DNA: TGTGCCAGCAACCTAGCGGGTTGGTCCTACGAGCAGTACTTC; CDR3 protein: CASNLAGWSYEQYF
J gene: TRBJ1-5; D gene: TRBD1; V gene: TRBV20-1; clone size: many; CDR3 DNA: TGCAGTGCTAGACCCAATTTACCGACAGGGCAGTATAGCAATCAGCCCCAGCATTTT; CDR3 protein: CSARPNLPTGQYSNQPQHF
J gene: TRBJ2-7; D gene: NA; V gene: TRBV5-1; clone size: many; CDR3 DNA: TGCGCCAGCAGCCCGGGCGGTAGGGAGCAGTACTTC; CDR3 protein: CASSPGGREQYF
J gene: TRBJ2-5; D gene: TRBD1; V gene: TRBV20-1; clone size: many; CDR3 DNA: TGCAGTGCCACCCCGGGACAGGAGGTCGGAGTGGCCCAGTACTTC; CDR3 protein: CSATPGQEVGVAQYF
J gene: TRBJ2-7; D gene: TRBD2; V gene: TRBV27; clone size: many; CDR3 DNA: TGTGCCAGCAAACGCTTAGCGGGCTCCTACGAGCAGTACTTC; CDR3 protein: CASKRLAGSYEQYF
J gene: TRBJ2-7; D gene: TRBD1; V gene: TRBV5-1; clone size: many; CDR3 DNA: TGCGCCAGCAGCTTGGGGCCAGGGGGATCCTACGAGCAGTACTTC; CDR3 protein: CASSLGPGGSYEQYF
J gene: TRBJ2-5; D gene: NA; V gene: TRBV18; clone size: NA; CDR3 DNA: TGTGCCAGCTCACTCGGGACTGCCCAAGAGACCCAGTACTTC; CDR3 protein: CASSLGTAQETQYF
J gene: TRBJ1-1; D gene: NA; V gene: TRBV28; clone size: NA; CDR3 DNA: TGTGCCAGCACCTCGGTGGGCTCTGGAGCTTTCTTT; CDR3 protein: CASTSVGSGAFF
J gene: TRBJ1-1; D gene: TRBD1; V gene: TRBV4-1; clone size: many; CDR3 DNA: TGCGCCAGCAGCCAAGACGACAGGGTTGGAACTGAAGCTTTCTTT; CDR3 protein: CASSQDDRVGTEAFF
J gene: TRBJ2-2; D gene: NA; V gene: TRBV20-1; clone size: many; CDR3 DNA: TGCAGTGCTAGACCTGACACCGGGGAGCTGTTTTTT; CDR3 protein: CSARPDTGELFF
J gene: TRBJ2-3; D gene: TRBD1; V gene: TRBV6-5; clone size: many; CDR3 DNA: TGTGCCAGCAGCCCGGCCGGGACAGGGCTAACAGATACGCAGTATTTT; CDR3 protein: CASSPAGTGLTDTQYF
J gene: TRBJ1-2; D gene: NA; V gene: TRBV27; clone size: many; CDR3 DNA: TGTGCCAGCAGTTTGGCCGGAAGCTCTAAGGGCTACACCTTC; CDR3 protein: CASSLAGSSKGYTF
J gene: TRBJ2-4; D gene: NA; V gene: TRBV29-1; clone size: many; CDR3 DNA: TGCAGCGTTGAAGCGAGGGTATTAGCCAAAAACATTCAGTACTTC; CDR3 protein: CSVEARVLAKNIQYF
J gene: TRBJ2-7; D gene: TRBD1; V gene: TRBV3-1; clone size: many; CDR3 DNA: TGTGCCAGCAGCCCAAGCCATACCGGGACAGCCTACGAGCAGTACTTC; CDR3 protein: CASSPSHTGTAYEQYF
J gene: TRBJ2-7; D gene: NA; V gene: TRBV6-2/TRBV6-3; clone size: many; CDR3 DNA: TGTGCCAGCGCTCCGATAGGCTCCTACGAGCAGTACTTC; CDR3 protein: CASAPIGSYEQYF
J gene: TRBJ1-4; D gene: TRBD1; V gene: TRBV5-5; clone size: few; CDR3 DNA: TGTGCCAGCAGCTTGACATCCGAGACAGGGCCGCGCGAAAAACTGTTTTTT; CDR3 protein: CASSLTSETGPREKLFF
J gene: TRBJ2-1; D gene: TRBD1; V gene: TRBV29-1; clone size: NA; CDR3 DNA: TGCAGCGTAGGGGAAAGGGGGCGCGGTGATGAGCAGTTATTC; CDR3 protein: CSVGERGRGDEQLF
J gene: TRBJ2-2; D gene: NA; V gene: TRBV25-1; clone size: many; CDR3 DNA: TGTGCCAGCAGTGACCTAAATCAAGGGGGCACCGGGGAGCTGTTTTTT; CDR3 protein: CASSDLNQGGTGELFF
J gene: TRBJ2-5; D gene: NA; V gene: TRBV14; clone size: many; CDR3 DNA: TGTGCCAGCAGCCAAGGAGCATTTCGGGCAGTCCAAGAGACCCAGTACTTC; CDR3 protein: CASSQGAFRAVQETQYF
J gene: TRBJ2-5; D gene: TRBD2; V gene: TRBV6-6; clone size: many; CDR3 DNA: TGTGCCAGCAGTTACACGGGACTAGCGGACCAAGAGACCCAGTACTTC; CDR3 protein: CASSYTGLADQETQYF
J gene: TRBJ2-7; D gene: TRBD2; V gene: TRBV7-2; clone size: many; CDR3 DNA: TGTGCCAGCAGCTTACTAGCGGGAAACGAGCAGTACTTC; CDR3 protein: CASSLLAGNEQYF
J gene: TRBJ2-3; D gene: TRBD1; V gene: TRBV7-2; clone size: many; CDR3 DNA: TGTGCCAGCAGTACAACAGGGGTCCCAGATACGCAGTATTTT; CDR3 protein: CASSTTGVPDTQYF
J gene: TRBJ2-5; D gene: TRBD1; V gene: TRBV20-1; clone size: many; CDR3 DNA: TGCAGTGCCTTAAGGACAGGGTCGGAGACCCAGTACTTC; CDR3 protein: CSALRTGSETQYF
J gene: TRBJ2-1; D gene: TRBD2; V gene: TRBV20-1; clone size: many; CDR3 DNA: TGCAGTGCTCCGGGACTAGCGGGAGGGCTGAGCGGTAGCAATGAGCAGTTCTTC; CDR3 protein: CSAPGLAGGLSGSNEQFF
J gene: TRBJ1-5; D gene: NA; V gene: TRBV20-1; clone size: many; CDR3 DNA: TGCAGTGCCCGGGGACACCCTCAGCCCCAGCATTTT; CDR3 protein: CSARGHPQPQHF
J gene: TRBJ1-5; D gene: NA; V gene: TRBV12-3/TRBV12-4; clone size: many; CDR3 DNA: TGTGCCAGCAGTTTTAGGGAGACCCAGCATTTT; CDR3 protein: CASSFRETQHF
J gene: TRBJ1-1; D gene: NA; V gene: TRBV12-3/TRBV12-4; clone size: many; CDR3 DNA: TGTGCCACAGAACGGAGAGCGAACACTGAAGCTTTCTTT; CDR3 protein: CATERRANTEAFF
J gene: TRBJ2-1; D gene: NA; V gene: TRBV28; clone size: many; CDR3 DNA: TGTGCCAGCAGTTTATACGCAGGGAGCTCCTACAATGAGCAGTTCTTC; CDR3 protein: CASSLYAGSSYNEQFF
J gene: TRBJ1-5; D gene: TRBD1; V gene: TRBV20-1; clone size: many; CDR3 DNA: TGCAGCTACGGGGACAGTAGCAATCAGCCCCAGCATTTT; CDR3 protein: CSYGDSSNQPQHF